A selection of T cell receptor beta chains follows, all from one sample in a study of T cell responses to AZD1222 COVID-19 vaccine. Measured with immunoSEQ multiplex PCR; TCRdb has only the in-frame clones, and not every one. The sample includes under 200,000 clones, around 93% of them seen just once. The source was peripheral blood, collected on day 0 of AZD1222 vaccination. All receptors derive from an adult in good health. CDR3s leave out the opening cysteine and the closing phenylalanine or tryptophan.

ASSPGHDYGYT TRBV6-5
ASGAGQTNQPQH TRBV12-5
ASSQDPTSWTDTQY TRBV3-1/TRBV3-2
ASSAGTSGTYEQY TRBV9
ASSSTSGSLYEQY TRBV28
ASSQDIGTLPGEF TRBV4-1
ASSKNCPGQDNTGELF TRBV21-1
ASSSTIVTQETQY TRBV7-6
ASSIGGTNTGELF TRBV19
ASSLASGAF TRBV28
ASSLLGLMDGIQY TRBV28
ASSSRFRGRGAEKLF TRBV7-9
ASSHGYEQY TRBV4-1
ATSDNIKNTGELF TRBV24-1
ASSQDAGQGLYNSPLH TRBV4-1
ASSRVSGNTDTQY TRBV19
ASNSLAANTEAF TRBV7-9
ASSLNRESYTGELF TRBV6-2/TRBV6-3
ASTGITETQY TRBV7-2
ASSPGQGAGGANVLT TRBV5-4
ASKGPYEQY TRBV28
ASSYGLAGGNEQF TRBV5-1